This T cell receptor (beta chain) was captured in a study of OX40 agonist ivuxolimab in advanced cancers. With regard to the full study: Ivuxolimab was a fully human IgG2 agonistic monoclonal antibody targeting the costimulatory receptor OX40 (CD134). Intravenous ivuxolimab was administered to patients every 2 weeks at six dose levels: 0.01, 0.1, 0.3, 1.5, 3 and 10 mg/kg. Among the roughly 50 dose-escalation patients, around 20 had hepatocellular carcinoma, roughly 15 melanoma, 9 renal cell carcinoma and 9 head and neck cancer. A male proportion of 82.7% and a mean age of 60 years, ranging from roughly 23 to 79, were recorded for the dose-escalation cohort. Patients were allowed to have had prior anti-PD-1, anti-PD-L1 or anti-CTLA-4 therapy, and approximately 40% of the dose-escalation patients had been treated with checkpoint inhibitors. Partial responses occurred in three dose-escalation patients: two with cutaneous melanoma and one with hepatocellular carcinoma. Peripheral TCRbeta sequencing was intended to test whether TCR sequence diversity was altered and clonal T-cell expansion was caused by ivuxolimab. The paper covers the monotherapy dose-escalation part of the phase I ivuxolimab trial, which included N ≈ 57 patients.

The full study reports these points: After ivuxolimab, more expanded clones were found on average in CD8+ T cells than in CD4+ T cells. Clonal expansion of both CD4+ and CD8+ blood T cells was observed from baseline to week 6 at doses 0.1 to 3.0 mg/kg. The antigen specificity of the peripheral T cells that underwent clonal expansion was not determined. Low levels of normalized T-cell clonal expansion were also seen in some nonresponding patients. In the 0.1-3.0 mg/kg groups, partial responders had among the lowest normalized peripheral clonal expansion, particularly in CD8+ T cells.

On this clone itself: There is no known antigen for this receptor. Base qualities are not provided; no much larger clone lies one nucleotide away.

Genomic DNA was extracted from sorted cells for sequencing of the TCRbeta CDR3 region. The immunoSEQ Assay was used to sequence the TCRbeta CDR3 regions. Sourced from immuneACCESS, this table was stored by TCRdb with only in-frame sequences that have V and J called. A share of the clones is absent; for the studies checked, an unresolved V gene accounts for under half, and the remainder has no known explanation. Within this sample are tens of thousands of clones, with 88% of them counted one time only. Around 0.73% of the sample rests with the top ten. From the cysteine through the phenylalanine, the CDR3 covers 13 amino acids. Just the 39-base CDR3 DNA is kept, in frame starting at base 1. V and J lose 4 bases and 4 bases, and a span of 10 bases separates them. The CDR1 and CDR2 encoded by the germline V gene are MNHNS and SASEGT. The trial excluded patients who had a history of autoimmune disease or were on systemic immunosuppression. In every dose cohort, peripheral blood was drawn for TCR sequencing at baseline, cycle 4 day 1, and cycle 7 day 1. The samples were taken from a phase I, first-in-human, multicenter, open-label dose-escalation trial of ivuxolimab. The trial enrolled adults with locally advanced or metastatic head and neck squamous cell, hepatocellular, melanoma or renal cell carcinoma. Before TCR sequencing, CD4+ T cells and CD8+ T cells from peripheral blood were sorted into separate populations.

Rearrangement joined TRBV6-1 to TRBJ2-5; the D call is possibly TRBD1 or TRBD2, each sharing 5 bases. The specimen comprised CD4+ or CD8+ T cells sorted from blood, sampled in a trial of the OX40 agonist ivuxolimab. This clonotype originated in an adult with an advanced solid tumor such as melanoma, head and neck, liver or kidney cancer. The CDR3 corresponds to CASSAPGRETQYF. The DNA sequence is TGTGCCAGCAGTGCCCCAGGGAGAGAGACCCAGTACTTC.